Detailed here is one T cell receptor (beta chain). This record comes from a study of T cell responses to AZD1222 COVID-19 vaccine. Using immunoSEQ multiplex PCR, the repertoire was profiled, and TCRdb retains in-frame clones only, with some absent. This table has about 93,000 clones, 89% appearing once. The germline CDR1 and CDR2 sequences are MNHEY and SMNVEV (reference sequence). Trimming cost V 3 bases and J 10 bases; bases outside gene matches: 6. This CDR3 region has 15 residues. This TCR derives from an adult in good health. J is TRBJ1-6 and V is TRBV27, with TRBD1 identical over 10 bases. Sequenced here: peripheral blood, sampled on day 0 of MenACWY control vaccination. CDR3 amino acids: CASSLTGGPFSPLHF. For the CDR3, the DNA is TGTGCCAGCAGTTTGACAGGGGGCCCCTTCTCACCCCTCCACTTT.